These 16 T cell receptor beta chains were sequenced from one sample in a study of blood T cell repertoires in COVID-19 (dated by TCRdb to 2018 to 2020). Library preparation used the immunoSEQ multiplex PCR assay. TCRdb stores this immuneACCESS table with in-frame sequences only. Part of the clones is absent; in the studies checked, under half of the shortfall reflects unresolved V genes, and no reason is known for the rest. Present in this sample are about 54,000 clones, less than 95% of which were seen just once. Together, the top ten hold around 8.2% of the sample. What was sequenced was peripheral blood. The receptors shown here come from a woman aged 40 to 50 with active COVID-19.

The genes are TRBV6-5 and TRBJ1-3; tentative D call: TRBD1 (6 bases). The V gene's germline CDR1 is MNHEY and CDR2 SVGAGI. The CDR3 totals 15 residues. Trimming stripped 5 bases from V and 0 bases from J, with 11 bases between. CDR3 region: CASSPRQVSGNTIYF. CDR3 nucleotide sequence: TGTGCCAGCAGTCCTAGACAGGTCTCTGGAAACACCATATATTTT.

This chain connects TRBV24-1 to TRBJ1-4; TRBD1 is a possible D gene (6 bases). Germline-derived CDR1 and CDR2 are KGHDR and SFDVKD. V lost 7 bases and J lost 2, with 16 bases in between. This CDR3 comprises 16 residues. The CDR3 nucleotides read TGTGCCACCAGGGGGCGGGGGCGTAGGACTAATGAAAAACTGTTTTTT. Translating it yields CATRGRGRRTNEKLFF.

The chain uses TRBV2 and TRBJ1-5; 11 bases map to TRBD1. CDR1 and CDR2 from the germline V gene are SNHLY and FYNNEI. The CDR3 consists of 16 residues. After removal of 6 bases from V and 2 bases from J, the junction contained 6 bases not matched to a gene. CDR3 amino acids: CASSDPGQGGNQPQHF. CDR3 sequence (DNA): TGTGCCAGCAGCGACCCGGGACAGGGGGGCAATCAGCCCCAGCATTTT.

The rearrangement links TRBV11-2 to TRBJ2-7, with 8 bases aligning to TRBD1. The CDR3 loop spans 14 amino acids. V shed 5 bases and J 3 bases; nucleotides not matched to a gene: 6. Germline CDR1 reads SGHAT; CDR2 reads FQNNGV. The CDR3: CASSPGRGLYEQYF. The CDR3 nucleotides read TGTGCCAGCAGCCCGGGCAGGGGGCTCTACGAGCAGTACTTC.

This rearrangement joins TRBV3-1 (or the pseudogene TRBV3-2) to TRBJ2-1; TRBD1 is a possible D gene (6 bases). From germline, CDR1 is LGHDT and CDR2 YNNKEL (reference sequence). The V and J ends lost 4 bases and 8 bases respectively, with 12 bases between them. The CDR3 totals 13 residues. In DNA form, the CDR3 reads TGTGCCAGCAGCCTAAGGGACATCCATGAGCAGTTCTTC. The encoded protein is CASSLRDIHEQFF.

V and J are TRBV10-3 and TRBJ2-7; 9 bases match TRBD2. CDR1 is ENHRY and CDR2 is SYGVKD in the germline V gene. After removal of 3 bases from V and 12 bases from J, the junction contained 6 bases not matched to a gene. The CDR3 covers 12 residues. CDR3 protein: CAISDRAGGRYF. The DNA of the CDR3 is TGTGCCATCAGTGATAGAGCGGGGGGACGGTACTTC.

The chain carries TRBV4-2 and TRBJ1-1; D is unresolved. Trimming left V 3 bases short and J 0 bases short, with 8 bases between. Per germline, CDR1 LGHNA and CDR2 YNFKEQ. CDR3 length: 14 residues. The CDR3 loop reads CASSQGGVNTEAFF. CDR3 DNA: TGTGCCAGCAGCCAGGGCGGGGTGAACACTGAAGCTTTCTTT.

The chain carries TRBV6-5 and TRBJ2-1; 16 bases fit TRBD2. Germline CDR1 MNHEY, CDR2 SVGAGI. The CDR3 totals 14 residues. J lost 13 bases, V lost 5 bases, and 5 bases had no gene match. The chain's CDR3 is CASSHGTSGGAQFF. CDR3 in DNA: TGTGCCAGCAGTCACGGGACTAGCGGGGGGGCCCAGTTCTTC.

V and J are TRBV5-5 and TRBJ1-6, with 10 bases lining up with TRBD1. V gave up 2 bases and J gave up 10 bases; unmatched junction bases: 9. CDR1 and CDR2 from the germline V gene are SGHKS and YYEKEE (reference sequence). The CDR3 has 16 residues. The CDR3 sequence: CASSFRGQGIGSPLHF. The DNA of the CDR3 is TGTGCCAGCAGCTTTAGGGGACAGGGGATAGGATCACCCCTCCACTTT.

This clone was seen just once. The rearrangement joins TRBV29-1 to TRBJ1-5; D may be TRBD1 (6 bases). Trimming shortened V by 7 bases and J by 5 bases, and 18 bases separated the two germline ends. The CDR3 contains 14 residues. Per germline, CDR1 SQVTM and CDR2 ANQGSEA. The CDR3, as DNA: TGCAGCGCGGGGGGCCACGGGGATCATCAGCCCCAGCATTTT. Encoded protein: CSAGGHGDHQPQHF.

The gene calls are TRBV27 and TRBJ2-3; tentatively, D is TRBD1 (8 bases). Between the trimmed V and J ends, which lost 6 bases and 4 bases, there was a span of 29 bases. CDR1 and CDR2 (germline): MNHEY, SMNVEV (reference sequence). CDR3 length equals 19 residues. The CDR3: CASRGRDRLSLGGSDTQYF. CDR3 nucleotide sequence: TGTGCCAGCAGGGGGCGGGACAGGCTCTCATTGGGGGGGTCAGATACGCAGTATTTT.

The genes are TRBV6-2 or TRBV6-3 and TRBJ2-2; 8 positions match TRBD1. V was pared by 5 bases and J by 3 bases, with 11 bases of the junction left unmatched. Looked up from germline, CDR1 is MNHEY and CDR2 is SVGEGT. The CDR3 runs 17 residues. CDR3 sequence: CASSDAEVQGDTGELFF. CDR3 in DNA: TGTGCCAGCAGTGATGCGGAAGTACAGGGGGACACCGGGGAGCTGTTTTTT.

The chain joins TRBV6-5 to TRBJ2-1; 8 bases agree with TRBD1. Germline CDR1 reads MNHEY; CDR2 reads SVGAGI. Losses at the gene ends were 6 bases for V and 4 bases for J; bases not matched to a gene: 8. CDR3 length: 15 amino acids. The CDR3 bases are TGTGCCAGCAGACCCGACAGGGGCCCTTACAATGAGCAGTTCTTC. The encoded protein is CASRPDRGPYNEQFF.

The V gene is TRBV5-1, the J gene TRBJ1-4, with TRBD1 matching 8 bases. Germline CDR1 and CDR2: SGHRS and YFSETQ. CDR3 length: 16 residues. V shed 0 bases and J 2 bases; nucleotides not matched to a gene: 3. The CDR3 protein is CASSLEPGGTNEKLFF. The CDR3 DNA reads as TGCGCCAGCAGCTTGGAGCCAGGGGGCACTAATGAAAAACTGTTTTTT.

V is TRBV2 and J is TRBJ2-3, with TRBD2 as a possible D gene (6 bases). Germline loops: CDR1 SNHLY, CDR2 FYNNEI. The CDR3 length is 14 residues. Between the trimmed V and J ends, which lost 6 bases and 2 bases, there was a span of 12 bases. CDR3 protein: CASRLRGFTDTQYF. Here the CDR3 DNA reads TGTGCCAGCAGATTACGGGGGTTCACAGATACGCAGTATTTT.

The chain's CDR3 is CAWSRDRGSRSPLHF. CDR3 nucleotides: TGTGCCTGGAGTAGGGACAGGGGATCGCGTTCACCCCTCCACTTT. This rearrangement joins TRBV30 to TRBJ1-6; 10 bases match TRBD1. J was trimmed by 9 bases and V by 2 bases; bases with no gene match: 7. Looked up from germline, CDR1 is GTSNPN and CDR2 is SVGIG (reference sequence). This CDR3 comprises 15 residues.